Each of the 18 T cell receptor beta chains below was sequenced from the same sample in a study of shared clonotypes between healthy human individuals. Assay: immunoSEQ multiplex PCR; the TCRdb copy retains only in-frame clones and omits some. The sample gives nearly 500,000 clones, over 60% of which show up once; over 10% is in the top ten. The material sequenced was PBMCs. Source of these receptors: a woman aged 40 to 50 in good health. Some clones in this sample may be carry-over from other donors' samples.

This chain uses TRBV10-1 with TRBJ2-7; D unresolved. This CDR3 comprises 12 residues. The ends were cut back, 0 bases at V and 3 bases at J, with 3 bases in the middle. Germline V CDR1 and CDR2: WNHNN, SYGVQD (reference sequence). Written as DNA, the CDR3 is TGCGCCAGCAGTGAGTCGTTCTACGAGCAGTACTTC. The encoded protein is CASSESFYEQYF.

The table lists this clone with a count of one. V is TRBV7-8 and J is TRBJ2-7, with TRBD2 as a possible D gene (6 bases). The germline V gene has CDR1 SGHVS and CDR2 FQNEAQ. V lost 7 bases and J lost 2, with 24 bases in between. This CDR3 contains 17 residues. The CDR3 bases are TGTGCCAGCATCCTTATCCCTTCCGGGACTTCCCCCTACGAGCAGTACTTC. This translates into CASILIPSGTSPYEQYF.

The genes are TRBV21-1 and TRBJ1-3. TRBV21-1 is a documented pseudogene. This CDR3 has 12 residues. This chain's CDR3 is CAREGSGNTIYF. The DNA for the CDR3 is TGTGCCAGGGAGGGCTCTGGAAACACCATATATTTT.

This clone showed up just once. V usage is TRBV10-2 and J usage is TRBJ1-3; 7 bases agree with TRBD1. Germline CDR1 is WSHSY and CDR2 is SAAADI. The CDR3 is made up of 16 amino acids. Losses at the gene ends were 3 bases for V and 0 bases for J; bases not matched to a gene: 5. Written as DNA, the CDR3 is TGCGCCAGCAGTGATAACAGGGGTCCCTCTGGAAACACCATATATTTT. Translating gives CASSDNRGPSGNTIYF.

The rearrangement joins TRBV6-4 to TRBJ2-7; a weak D match, TRBD2 (5 bases). The CDR3 loop spans 13 amino acids. Looked up from germline, CDR1 is MRHNA and CDR2 is SNTAGT. Trimming cost V 6 bases and J 4 bases, with 13 bases left between them. The CDR3 DNA follows: TGTGCCAGCAGCCCCGAATCGGGATACGAGCAGTACTTC. It specifies CASSPESGYEQYF.

The chain recombines TRBV18 with TRBJ1-3, with D perhaps matching TRBD1 (5 bases). Looked up from germline, CDR1 is KGHSH and CDR2 is LQKENI. The CDR3 runs to 12 residues. V was trimmed by 6 bases and J by 8 bases, leaving 11 bases between them. CDR3 in DNA: TGTGCCAGCTCCCCGTTAGGGGACACCATATATTTT. Its protein product is CASSPLGDTIYF.

The rearrangement links TRBV5-4 to TRBJ2-7; perhaps TRBD2 as D (6 bases). Germline-derived CDR1 and CDR2 are SGHNT and YYREEE (reference sequence). The CDR3 loop spans 15 amino acids. Trimming pared 1 base from V and 0 bases from J, leaving 11 bases between. The CDR3 is CASSLRAGSSYEQYF. The CDR3 nucleotides are TGTGCCAGCAGCTTGCGAGCGGGCTCCTCCTACGAGCAGTACTTC.

As for this clone: The sample contains more than one DNA sequence encoding this CDR3. The J gene is TRBJ2-1, the V gene TRBV9; 8 nucleotides align to TRBD2. Trimming took 2 bases from V and 4 from J; bases not matched to a gene: 2. Looked up from germline, CDR1 is SGDLS and CDR2 is YYNGEE. CDR3 length: 14 residues. CDR3 loop: CASSVGGAYNEQFF. CDR3 bases: TGTGCCAGCAGCGTCGGGGGGGCTTACAATGAGCAGTTCTTC.

The CDR3 DNA is TGTGCCAGCAGCCCGAGGGGGGATACGCAGTATTTT. The encoded protein is CASSPRGDTQYF. This sequence joins TRBV11-2 and TRBJ2-3; a possible D gene is TRBD1 (6 bases). Germline values: CDR1 SGHAT, CDR2 FQNNGV. The CDR3 is 12 residues long. Trimming took 5 bases from V and 6 from J, leaving 9 bases between them.

Note on this clone: The junction departs from the called germline gene at one end, perhaps through a read error. The chain carries TRBV7-7 and TRBJ2-6, with 9 bases that match TRBD2. The germline gives CDR1 SSHAT, CDR2 FNYEAQ (reference sequence). CDR3 size: 21 residues. The CDR3 region is CASSLREGIAGELSGANVLTF. The CDR3 region has the DNA TGTGCTAGCAGCTTGAGGGAGGGAATAGCGGGAGAACTCTCTGGGGCCAACGTCCTGACTTTC.

The chain couples TRBV5-6 to TRBJ2-3, with 10 bases that match TRBD2. The CDR3 runs to 16 residues. After removal of 2 bases from V and 3 bases from J, the junction contained 6 bases not matched to a gene. Germline CDR1 is SGHDT and CDR2 is YYEEEE. CDR3 region: CASSFYASGRTDTQYF. CDR3 coding DNA: TGTGCCAGCAGCTTTTACGCTAGCGGGAGAACAGATACGCAGTATTTT.

This clone has ten or more counts. The chain carries TRBV19 and TRBJ2-5; 8 nucleotides line up with TRBD2. The CDR3 is made up of 16 amino acids. J was trimmed by 3 bases and V by 4 bases; bases with no gene match: 10. Germline V gene data show CDR1 as LNHDA and CDR2 as SQIVND (reference sequence). The CDR3 DNA reads TGTGCCAGTAGTACGAGCCGGGAGGGCTTGAAAGAGACCCAGTACTTC. It yields the protein CASSTSREGLKETQYF.

CDR3 bases: TGTGCCATCAGTCCGGGACTAGCGGGAGTCGATGAGCAGTTCTTC. Amino acid sequence: CAISPGLAGVDEQFF. The V gene is TRBV10-3, the J gene TRBJ2-1; the match to TRBD2 covers 14 bases. Germline CDR1 ENHRY, CDR2 SYGVKD. The CDR3 loop spans 15 amino acids. V lost 5 bases and J lost 8; bases outside the gene matches: 5.

The chain recombines TRBV7-9 with TRBJ1-1; D ambiguous. CDR1 is SEHNR and CDR2 is FQNEAQ in the germline V gene (reference sequence). V was trimmed by 5 bases and J by 5 bases, leaving 9 bases between them. This CDR3 contains 12 residues. The CDR3 region is CASSRTDTEAFF. The CDR3 coding sequence is TGTGCCAGCAGCCGGACGGATACTGAAGCTTTCTTT.

This chain joins TRBV11-3 and TRBJ2-1, with D maybe TRBD2 (6 bases). The CDR3 sequence is 15 residues long. Germline assignment: CDR1 SGHNT and CDR2 YENEEA. Deletions cut 6 bases from V and 4 bases from J, with 16 bases between. CDR3 nucleotide sequence: TGTGCCAGCAGACTTACCGGGACTTCTTACAATGAGCAGTTCTTC. This gives the protein CASRLTGTSYNEQFF.

The V and J genes are TRBV27 and TRBJ2-7; D is uncertain. V gave up 3 bases and J gave up 0 bases, with 9 bases separating them. Germline V gives CDR1 MNHEY, CDR2 SMNVEV (reference sequence). The CDR3 is made up of 14 amino acids. The CDR3 nucleotides are TGTGCCAGCAGTTTCCGCGCGACCTCCTACGAGCAGTACTTC. This encodes CASSFRATSYEQYF.

The J gene is TRBJ2-7, the V gene TRBV7-2; 8 nucleotides align to TRBD1. V trimming: 4 bases; J trimming: 2 bases; junction bases outside the gene matches: 7. In germline, CDR1 is SGHTA, CDR2 FQGNSA. The CDR3 is 15 amino acids. This CDR3 is CASSSLGTGPYEQYF. For the CDR3, the DNA is TGTGCCAGCAGCTCTCTCGGGACAGGCCCCTACGAGCAGTACTTC. Filled out from reference TRBV7-2 and TRBJ2-7, the complete variable domain reads GAGVSQSPSNKVTEKGKDVELRCDPISGHTALYWYRQSLGQGLEFLIYFQGNSAPDKSGLPSDRFSAERTGGSVSTLTIQRTQQEDSAVYLCASSSLGTGPYEQYFGPGTRLTVT.

This rearrangement joins TRBV30 to TRBJ2-1; TRBD2 aligns across 11 bases. The ends lost 5 bases at V and 8 bases at J; junction bases unmatched: 8. The length of the CDR3 is 14 residues. The V gene's germline CDR1 is GTSNPN and CDR2 SVGIG (reference sequence). As DNA, the CDR3 is TGTGCCTGGGTCAAACTAGCGGGAGCCCATGAGCAGTTCTTC. Translation: CAWVKLAGAHEQFF. The full variable domain, its missing parts supplied by reference TRBV30 and TRBJ2-1, is SQTIHQWPATLVQPVGSPLSLECTVEGTSNPNLYWYRQAAGRGLQLLFYSVGIGQISSEVPQNLSASRPQDRQFILSSKKLLLSDSGFYLCAWVKLAGAHEQFFGPGTRLTVL.